The 19 T cell receptor beta chains below all came from one sample that was sequenced in a study of T cell responses to AZD1222 COVID-19 vaccine (dated by TCRdb to the early 2020s). The sample's time point label, in plain terms: baseline before first vaccination. Preparation of the library involved the immunoSEQ multiplex PCR assay. This is the immuneACCESS table as TCRdb keeps it, with only in-frame sequences that have V and J called. A part of the clones is gone; compared with another copy, unresolved V genes explain less than half, and the rest is unexplained. In this sample the table shows 100,000 to 150,000 clones, about nine tenths of which occur a single time. Together, the top ten hold around 7.2% of the sample. Sequencing used peripheral blood, obtained on day 0 of AZD1222 vaccination. The source of these receptors is an adult in good health.

The chain employs TRBV7-2 and TRBJ1-6; D gene uncertain. CDR3 length equals 13 residues. Trimming stripped 5 bases from V and 10 bases from J, with 12 bases between. The V gene's germline CDR1 is SGHTA and CDR2 FQGNSA. CDR3 bases: TGTGCCAGCAGCCCCGTGCGGGGATCACCCCTCCACTTT. Residues: CASSPVRGSPLHF.

The table lists this clone with a count of one. V usage is TRBV5-8 and J usage is TRBJ1-2; no reliable D call. This CDR3 region has 13 residues. CDR1 and CDR2 (germline): SGHTS, YDEGEE. Trimming took off 4 bases at V and 0 bases at J, with 7 bases between the two ends. CDR3 region: CASSLRANYGYTF. The CDR3 bases are TGTGCCAGCAGCCTTAGAGCTAACTATGGCTACACCTTC.

Here the CDR3 DNA reads TGTGCCAGCAGCCCCGACGTTGCGCGTGGCTACACCTTC. It translates to CASSPDVARGYTF. This chain joins TRBV7-2 and TRBJ1-2; D unresolved. Germline V gene lookup returns CDR1 SGHTA and CDR2 FQGNSA. V was trimmed by 5 bases and J by 7 bases, leaving 14 bases between them. The length of the CDR3 is 13 residues.

The chain couples TRBV12-3 or TRBV12-4 to TRBJ1-2, with D perhaps TRBD1 (6 bases). Trimming cost V 6 bases and J 4 bases, with 9 bases left between them. The CDR3 sequence is 12 residues long. The CDR3 region has the DNA TGTGCCAGCAGCACAGGGATCTATGGCTACACCTTC. This translates into CASSTGIYGYTF.

The chain joins TRBV11-2 to TRBJ2-1; 8 positions agree with TRBD2. Germline-derived CDR1 and CDR2 are SGHAT and FQNNGV. This CDR3 has 14 residues. The trim removed 6 bases at V and 8 bases at J, leaving 9 bases unmatched. The CDR3, as DNA: TGTGCCAGCAGACGGACTAGCAGCGGCCATGAGCAGTTCTTC. It encodes CASRRTSSGHEQFF.

The rearrangement links TRBV6-5 to TRBJ2-2; D remains ambiguous. In germline, CDR1 is MNHEY, CDR2 SVGAGI. Trimming stripped 11 bases from V and 2 bases from J, with 15 bases between. The CDR3 extends over 14 amino acids. CDR3 in amino acids: CAARWQANTGELFF. Written as DNA, the CDR3 is TGTGCCGCCCGGTGGCAGGCCAACACCGGGGAGCTGTTTTTT.

The CDR3 DNA sequence: TGTGCCAGCTCACCACGGCCTAGCGGGAGTGATGAGACCCAGTACTTC. Protein sequence: CASSPRPSGSDETQYF. The chain carries TRBV18 and TRBJ2-5, with TRBD2 matching over 10 bases. V lost 1 base, J lost 5 bases, and 7 bases stayed unmatched. CDR3 length: 16 residues. In germline, CDR1 is KGHSH, CDR2 LQKENI.

The chain recombines TRBV6-2 or TRBV6-3 with TRBJ2-4; perhaps TRBD2 as D (5 bases). Looked up from germline, CDR1 is MNHEY and CDR2 is SVGEGT. The V end lost 5 bases, the J end lost 2 bases, and 10 bases lay between the germline ends. The CDR3 covers 14 residues. CDR3: CASSPAVTKNIQYF. CDR3 sequence (DNA): TGTGCCAGCAGTCCAGCGGTAACCAAAAACATTCAGTACTTC.

V usage is TRBV7-2 and J usage is TRBJ2-3; 7 bases map to TRBD2. The trim removed 1 base at V and 2 bases at J, leaving 6 bases unmatched. Per the germline V gene, CDR1 is SGHTA and CDR2 is FQGNSA. The CDR3 is 16 amino acids. CDR3 sequence: CASSLGSAGATDTQYF. In nucleotides, the CDR3 is TGTGCCAGCAGCTTAGGTTCTGCGGGAGCCACAGATACGCAGTATTTT.

This chain uses TRBV11-2 with TRBJ1-1; D ambiguous. Trimming pared 6 bases from V and 1 base from J, leaving 9 bases between. The CDR3 totals 13 residues. CDR1 is SGHAT and CDR2 is FQNNGV in the germline V gene. CDR3 loop: CASRQDQNTEAFF. Here the CDR3 DNA reads TGTGCCAGCAGACAAGACCAGAACACTGAAGCTTTCTTT. Drawing the rest from reference TRBV11-2 and TRBJ1-1, the complete variable domain is EAGVAQSPRYKIIEKRQSVAFWCNPISGHATLYWYQQILGQGPKLLIQFQNNGVVDDSQLPKDRFSAERLKGVDSTLKIQPAKLEDSAVYLCASRQDQNTEAFFGQGTRLTVV.

This sequence joins TRBV3-1 (or the pseudogene TRBV3-2) and TRBJ2-7, with D uncertain. This CDR3 comprises 14 residues. Germline V lookup: CDR1 LGHDT, CDR2 YNNKEL (reference sequence). Trimming left V 2 bases short and J 0 bases short, with 8 bases between. CDR3 sequence (DNA): TGTGCCAGCAGCCAATCGGGTGCCTCCTACGAGCAGTACTTC. This sequence encodes CASSQSGASYEQYF.

The chain is built from TRBV27 and TRBJ2-2; D ambiguous. The CDR3 covers 14 residues. The V gene's germline CDR1 is MNHEY and CDR2 SMNVEV (reference sequence). V was trimmed by 1 base and J by 7 bases, leaving 10 bases between them. The chain's CDR3 is CASSLLVTVGELFF. CDR3 bases: TGTGCCAGCAGTTTATTAGTGACCGTCGGGGAGCTGTTTTTT.

This clone was detected only once. The V call is TRBV6-5, the J call TRBJ1-2, with no clear D. Trimming pared 2 bases from V and 3 bases from J, leaving 13 bases between. Germline values: CDR1 MNHEY, CDR2 SVGAGI. The CDR3 covers 15 residues. The CDR3 DNA sequence: TGTGCCAGCAGTTACGACTCAGCGGCGGACTATGGCTACACCTTC. Translating gives CASSYDSAADYGYTF.

The rearrangement uses TRBV27 and TRBJ1-5, with D perhaps matching TRBD1 (6 bases). Trimming shortened V by 6 bases and J by 7 bases, and 19 bases separated the two germline ends. The CDR3 extends over 15 amino acids. CDR1 MNHEY and CDR2 SMNVEV come from the germline V gene (reference sequence). CDR3 amino acids: CASSPEGGGGQPQHF. CDR3 sequence (DNA): TGTGCCAGCAGCCCCGAGGGGGGGGGTGGACAGCCCCAGCATTTT.

V gene TRBV5-1 combines with J gene TRBJ2-5; TRBD2 matches at 11 bases. Germline V lookup: CDR1 SGHRS, CDR2 YFSETQ. CDR3 length: 14 residues. Trimming cost V 4 bases and J 3 bases; bases outside gene matches: 2. For the CDR3, the DNA is TGCGCCAGCAGCCGGGGACTAGCGGAAGAGACCCAGTACTTC. This translates into CASSRGLAEETQYF.

Only one count was recorded for this clone. This sequence joins TRBV5-1 and TRBJ2-5; 13 bases agree with TRBD2. J lost 1 base, V lost 5 bases, and 8 bases had no gene match. This CDR3 contains 17 residues. Per the germline V gene, CDR1 is SGHRS and CDR2 is YFSETQ. CDR3 sequence: CASRPGLAGVGQETQYF. The CDR3 region has the DNA TGCGCCAGCAGGCCTGGACTAGCGGGAGTGGGCCAAGAGACCCAGTACTTC.

V and J are TRBV4-1 and TRBJ1-3; D ambiguous. The germline gives CDR1 MGHRA, CDR2 YSYEKL. Deletions cut 0 bases from V and 0 bases from J, with 12 bases between. The CDR3 runs 17 residues. This chain's CDR3 is CASSQDLIDNSGNTIYF. CDR3 coding DNA: TGCGCCAGCAGCCAAGATCTGATAGACAACTCTGGAAACACCATATATTTT.

The J gene is TRBJ1-1, the V gene TRBV3-1 (or the pseudogene TRBV3-2); D gene unclear. Germline V gene data show CDR1 as LGHDT and CDR2 as YNNKEL (reference sequence). The CDR3 runs 12 residues. V was pared by 3 bases and J by 8 bases, with 10 bases between. CDR3 DNA sequence: TGTGCCAGCAGCCATCAGACCGGGGAAGCTTTCTTT. It translates to CASSHQTGEAFF.

This clone was picked up one time. V usage is TRBV14 and J usage is TRBJ1-1; D is perhaps TRBD1 (6 bases). CDR3 length equals 15 residues. CDR1 is SGHDN, CDR2 FVKESK, per germline. Deletions cut 4 bases from V and 4 bases from J, with 16 bases between. CDR3 sequence reads: CASSLQSGGLTEAFF. The CDR3 nucleotides read TGTGCCAGCAGCCTCCAATCGGGGGGGCTCACTGAAGCTTTCTTT.